Below are 22 T cell receptor beta chains sequenced from a single sample in a study of T-cell reconstitution after alpha-beta-depleted transplantation in children. Unique molecular identifiers were used to barcode this TCRbeta library. TCRdb called the PCR reads again in MiXCR, with one record for every CDR3 protein. The sample shows a few hundred thousand distinct CDR3 sequences, approximately 10% of them seen only once. Sample: PBMCs from the stem cell graft donor, taken from the stem cell graft. These receptors all come from a human donor who donated a stem cell graft to a child with acute lymphoblastic leukemia.

This clonotype ranks as medium-sized. The V call is TRBV28, the J call TRBJ2-5; TRBD1 matches 7 bases. This CDR3 comprises 13 residues. Unmatched junction bases numbered 5, after V lost 5 bases and J lost 5 bases. The germline V gene has CDR1 MDHEN and CDR2 SYDVKM. The CDR3 DNA follows: TGTGCCAGCAGTCTTACAGGGGACGAGACCCAGTACTTC. Its translation: CASSLTGDETQYF.

This clonotype was counted only a few times. The rearrangement uses TRBV20-1 and TRBJ2-1, with D unresolved. V was trimmed by 3 bases and J by 0 bases, leaving 12 bases between them. The CDR3 contains 15 residues. Germline assignment: CDR1 DFQATT and CDR2 SNEGSKA (reference sequence). The DNA of the CDR3 is TGCAGTGCTAGGCGTGCGAACCCCTCCTACAATGAGCAGTTCTTC. This translates into CSARRANPSYNEQFF.

The chain is built from TRBV3-1 and TRBJ1-3; D not resolved. Germline assignment: CDR1 LGHDT and CDR2 YNNKEL (reference sequence). This CDR3 is built from 17 residues. The germline V and J ends were trimmed by 4 bases and 0 bases, with 16 bases remaining between them. Here the CDR3 reads CASSLHPPGSSGNTIYF. The CDR3 coding sequence is TGTGCCAGCAGCCTTCACCCTCCCGGGAGCTCTGGAAACACCATATATTTT.

This clonotype has more than one count but fewer than ten. The genes are TRBV12-3 or TRBV12-4 and TRBJ2-3; 10 bases match TRBD2. There are 16 residues in the CDR3. The V and J ends lost 3 bases and 4 bases, in that order; junction bases with no gene match: 7. In DNA, the CDR3 is TGTGCCAGCAGTTTCGATCTAGCGGGAGTCCCAGATACGCAGTATTTT. Amino acid sequence: CASSFDLAGVPDTQYF.

The table lists this clonotype with a few counts. V gene TRBV5-6 combines with J gene TRBJ2-7, with D perhaps TRBD1 (6 bases). Trimming left V 3 bases short and J 4 bases short, with 14 bases between. The germline V gene has CDR1 SGHDT and CDR2 YYEEEE. The CDR3 is 14 amino acids. CDR3 sequence reads: CASSSRHREYEQYF. The CDR3 DNA follows: TGTGCCAGCAGCTCCAGGCACAGGGAATACGAGCAGTACTTC.

The CDR3 protein is CASSPTPTSRNEQYF. Here the CDR3 DNA reads TGTGCCAGCAGCCCCACCCCGACTAGCAGAAACGAGCAGTACTTC. The V and J genes are TRBV7-9 and TRBJ2-7; 7 positions match TRBD2. The CDR3 is 15 residues long. Losses at the gene ends were 5 bases for V and 5 bases for J; bases not matched to a gene: 12. Germline values: CDR1 SEHNR, CDR2 FQNEAQ (reference sequence).

This clonotype occurred many times. CDR3 loop: CASSQDFVGNTIYF. As DNA, the CDR3 is TGTGCCAGCAGCCAGGACTTTGTTGGAAACACCATATATTTT. This chain joins TRBV11-2 and TRBJ1-3; no definite D call. V was clipped by 5 bases and J by 3 bases, with 11 bases between them. The CDR3 is made up of 14 amino acids. Germline CDR1 SGHAT, CDR2 FQNNGV.

The table lists this clonotype with a few counts. This chain uses TRBV27 with TRBJ2-7, with 7 bases fitting TRBD1. Germline assignment: CDR1 MNHEY and CDR2 SMNVEV (reference sequence). The CDR3 consists of 14 residues. The V and J ends lost 6 bases and 4 bases, in that order; junction bases with no gene match: 9. The CDR3 region is CASSPTRGQYEQYF. The CDR3 nucleotides are TGTGCCAGCAGCCCTACACGGGGACAGTACGAGCAGTACTTC.

This clonotype was observed a few times. This chain uses TRBV4-1 with TRBJ2-1; 7 nucleotides align to TRBD2. The V segment lost 0 bases and the J segment 9 bases; nucleotides outside the gene matches: 5. CDR3 length: 14 amino acids. CDR1 is MGHRA and CDR2 is YSYEKL in the germline V gene. The CDR3 bases are TGCGCCAGCAGCCAAGAGGGGAGGGGAAGTGAGCAGTTCTTC. It translates to CASSQEGRGSEQFF.

This clonotype came up a few times. The genes are TRBV7-9 and TRBJ2-7; 9 nucleotides agree with TRBD1. The trim removed 4 bases at V and 4 bases at J, leaving 8 bases unmatched. There are 15 residues in the CDR3. Germline V gene lookup returns CDR1 SEHNR and CDR2 FQNEAQ (reference sequence). In DNA form, the CDR3 reads TGTGCCAGCAGCTCTCGGGGACAGGGAGCTTACGAGCAGTACTTC. Protein sequence: CASSSRGQGAYEQYF. The variable domain in full, with the rest retrieved from reference TRBV7-9 and TRBJ2-7, is DTGVSQNPRHKITKRGQNVTFRCDPISEHNRLYWYRQTLGQGPEFLTYFQNEAQLEKSRLLSDRFSAERPKGSFSTLEIQRTEQGDSAMYLCASSSRGQGAYEQYFGPGTRLTVT.

The chain is built from TRBV29-1 and TRBJ2-3; D not certain. Trimming cost V 4 bases and J 3 bases, with 14 bases left between them. Germline CDR1 reads SQVTM; CDR2 reads ANQGSEA. The CDR3 sequence is 14 residues long. CDR3: CSVAFPPITDTQYF. DNA for the CDR3: TGCAGCGTTGCCTTTCCGCCCATTACAGATACGCAGTATTTT.

There are a few counts of this clonotype. In DNA, the CDR3 is TGTGCCAGCACCCGGGACGAGGGGGTATTCGGCACCATATATTTT. Encoded protein: CASTRDEGVFGTIYF. V and J are TRBV9 and TRBJ1-3; D might be TRBD1 (6 bases). Germline lookup yields CDR1 SGDLS and CDR2 YYNGEE. The CDR3 has 15 amino acids. The germline V and J ends were trimmed by 6 bases and 9 bases, with 22 bases remaining between them.

This clonotype was detected ten times or more. V gene TRBV29-1 combines with J gene TRBJ2-2; 10 positions agree with TRBD1. Germline V CDR1 and CDR2: SQVTM, ANQGSEA. With 7 bases clipped from V and 7 bases from J, the junction kept 15 bases outside the gene matches. The CDR3 covers 16 residues. The CDR3 loop is CSATTPGQGFSGELFF. The CDR3 DNA sequence: TGCAGCGCCACTACCCCGGGACAGGGGTTTAGCGGGGAGCTGTTTTTT.

The V gene is TRBV11-2, the J gene TRBJ2-3; a possible D gene is TRBD2 (6 bases). The CDR3 is 15 residues long. V lost 5 bases, J lost 5 bases, and 17 bases lay in between. Germline V gene data show CDR1 as SGHAT and CDR2 as FQNNGV. CDR3 coding DNA: TGTGCCAGCAGCCCAATGCCCAGGGAGGTAGATACGCAGTATTTT. The encoded protein is CASSPMPREVDTQYF.

This clonotype was recorded at least ten times. CDR3 in amino acids: CASSRTGNTEAFF. In DNA form, the CDR3 reads TGCGCCAGCAGCCGAACAGGAAACACTGAAGCTTTCTTT. The V gene is TRBV4-1, the J gene TRBJ1-1; tentative D call: TRBD1 (5 bases). Deletions cut 4 bases from V and 2 bases from J, with 8 bases between. Per the germline V gene, CDR1 is MGHRA and CDR2 is YSYEKL. The CDR3 contains 13 residues.

This clonotype turned up a few times. The V call is TRBV4-2, the J call TRBJ2-1, with 11 bases matching TRBD2. With 5 bases clipped from V and 4 bases from J, the junction kept 10 bases outside the gene matches. Germline-derived CDR1 and CDR2 are LGHNA and YNFKEQ. The CDR3 extends over 17 amino acids. CDR3 sequence (DNA): TGTGCCAGCAGCTCCTCCCCGACTAGCGGGGCGTACAATGAGCAGTTCTTC. Translating it yields CASSSSPTSGAYNEQFF.

This clonotype showed up just a few times. The chain uses TRBV19 and TRBJ2-5; D perhaps matches TRBD2 (5 bases). The CDR3 has 13 residues. Trimming removed 4 bases from V and 4 bases from J, with 10 bases in between. The germline V gene encodes CDR1 LNHDA and CDR2 SQIVND (reference sequence). The CDR3 region is CASSTGYGETQYF. The CDR3 bases are TGTGCCAGTAGTACGGGATATGGAGAGACCCAGTACTTC. The whole variable domain, filled in from reference TRBV19 and TRBJ2-5, reads DGGITQSPKYLFRKEGQNVTLSCEQNLNHDAMYWYRQDPGQGLRLIYYSQIVNDFQKGDIAEGYSVSREKKESFPLTVTSAQKNPTAFYLCASSTGYGETQYFGPGTRLLVL.

In this sample, this clonotype turned up a few times. The chain recombines TRBV20-1 with TRBJ1-3; D not certain. Looked up from germline, CDR1 is DFQATT and CDR2 is SNEGSKA (reference sequence). The V end was cut by 6 bases, the J end by 4 bases, with 10 bases between. This CDR3 has 12 amino acids. CDR3 loop: CSAPGSGNTIYF. The DNA for the CDR3 is TGCAGTGCCCCTGGGTCGGGAAACACCATATATTTT.

This clonotype appeared many times. The chain is built from TRBV20-1 and TRBJ2-1, with 7 bases fitting TRBD2. CDR1 and CDR2 (germline): DFQATT, SNEGSKA (reference sequence). The CDR3 totals 16 residues. The J segment lost 9 bases and the V segment lost 6 bases, leaving 20 bases of the junction unmatched. The CDR3 DNA sequence: TGCAGTGCCCACACCCTCCCAGGACTAGACTCGAGTGAGCAGTTCTTC. It yields the protein CSAHTLPGLDSSEQFF.

There are many counts of this clonotype. The genes are TRBV4-2 and TRBJ2-1; 9 positions match TRBD1. J gave up 5 bases and V 4 bases, and 9 bases lay outside the gene matches. The CDR3 has 16 amino acids. Germline V gene sequence: CDR1 LGHNA, CDR2 YNFKEQ. The CDR3 reads CASSRTNRDRDNEQFF. The CDR3, as DNA: TGTGCCAGCAGCCGAACAAATAGGGACAGGGACAATGAGCAGTTCTTC.

In its sample, this clonotype was seen a few times. V usage is TRBV4-2 and J usage is TRBJ1-5; D perhaps matches TRBD1 (5 bases). Germline lookup yields CDR1 LGHNA and CDR2 YNFKEQ. The ends were cut back, 0 bases at V and 6 bases at J, with 15 bases in the middle. The CDR3 is 16 amino acids. CDR3 nucleotides: TGTGCCAGCAGCCAAGAAGTTGGTCAGGGAGCTCAGCCCCAGCATTTT. Translating it yields CASSQEVGQGAQPQHF.

This clonotype came up many times. The rearrangement links TRBV28 to TRBJ2-2; TRBD1 matches 9 bases. There are 15 residues in the CDR3. Germline-derived CDR1 and CDR2 are MDHEN and SYDVKM. The V gene end was trimmed by 5 bases and the J gene end by 6 bases; junction bases not matched to a gene: 7. The CDR3: CASSGSGQGAGELFF. In DNA, the CDR3 is TGTGCCAGCAGTGGGTCGGGACAGGGCGCCGGGGAGCTGTTTTTT.